Below, 19 T cell receptor beta chains from the same sample are listed, as sequenced in a study of blood T cell repertoires in COVID-19. Using immunoSEQ multiplex PCR, the repertoire was profiled, and TCRdb retains in-frame clones only, with some absent. The sample lists under 65,000 clones; around 84% were seen once. Sample: peripheral blood. The receptors derive from a woman aged 55-70 years with acute or convalescent COVID-19.

The J gene is TRBJ1-4, the V gene TRBV6-1, with 12 bases aligning to TRBD1. V was pared by 2 bases and J by 8 bases, with 12 bases of the junction left unmatched. The CDR3 runs to 18 residues. Germline loops: CDR1 MNHNS, CDR2 SASEGT. CDR3 nucleotides: TGTGCCAGCAGTGAAAAAGGGACAGGGGGCATCTTTCGGGAAAAACTGTTTTTT. Translating gives CASSEKGTGGIFREKLFF.

Regarding this clone: At one boundary the junction diverges from the germline segment, which might be a read error. The rearrangement joins TRBV6-4 to TRBJ2-2, with a tentative D call TRBD2 (6 bases). CDR1 and CDR2 (germline): MRHNA, SNTAGT. The length of the CDR3 is 12 residues. The CDR3 DNA reads TGTGCCAGCAGTCCCGGGGGACGGGAGTTGTTTTTT. It yields the protein CASSPGGRELFF.

The chain carries TRBV18 and TRBJ1-2, with 8 bases aligning to TRBD1. Germline V lookup: CDR1 KGHSH, CDR2 LQKENI. V lost 2 bases, J lost 6 bases, and 8 bases stayed unmatched. This CDR3 is 15 amino acids long. The chain's CDR3 is CASSPEDRVEHGYTF. The CDR3 DNA reads TGTGCCAGCTCACCAGAGGACAGGGTGGAGCATGGCTACACCTTC. Full variable domain (rest looked up from reference TRBV18 and TRBJ1-2): NAGVMQNPRHLVRRRGQEARLRCSPMKGHSHVYWYRQLPEEGLKFMVYLQKENIIDESGMPKERFSAEFPKEGPSILRIQQVVRGDSAAYFCASSPEDRVEHGYTFGSGTRLTVV.

V and J are TRBV5-1 and TRBJ2-1; D is unresolved. With 3 bases removed from V and 7 bases from J, the gap between germline ends came to 8 bases. CDR3 size: 12 residues. CDR1 and CDR2 (germline): SGHRS, YFSETQ. The CDR3 is CASSWAGNEQFF. The CDR3, as DNA: TGCGCCAGCAGCTGGGCTGGAAATGAGCAGTTCTTC. The full variable domain, rest sourced from reference TRBV5-1 and TRBJ2-1, is KAGVTQTPRYLIKTRGQQVTLSCSPISGHRSVSWYQQTPGQGLQFLFEYFSETQRNKGNFPGRFSGRQFSNSRSEMNVSTLELGDSALYLCASSWAGNEQFFGPGTRLTVL.

V and J are TRBV5-6 and TRBJ2-3, with D tentatively TRBD1 (5 bases). This CDR3 region has 17 residues. Germline V gene data show CDR1 as SGHDT and CDR2 as YYEEEE. Trimming stripped 4 bases from V and 0 bases from J, with 18 bases between. The CDR3 is CASSHMTANPSTDTQYF. For the CDR3, the DNA is TGTGCCAGCAGCCATATGACAGCGAACCCAAGCACAGATACGCAGTATTTT. The whole variable domain, remainder taken from reference TRBV5-6 and TRBJ2-3, is DAGVTQSPTHLIKTRGQQVTLRCSPKSGHDTVSWYQQALGQGPQFIFQYYEEEERQRGNFPDRFSGHQFPNYSSELNVNALLLGDSALYLCASSHMTANPSTDTQYFGPGTRLTVL.

This clone was recorded a few times. In DNA form, the CDR3 reads TGTGCCAGCAGCCCGAAGGACAGGGCGAACACCTTC. The encoded protein is CASSPKDRANTF. This rearrangement joins TRBV7-9 to TRBJ1-2; 8 bases agree with TRBD1. The CDR3 consists of 12 residues. Germline-derived CDR1 and CDR2 are SEHNR and FQNEAQ (reference sequence). J was trimmed by 12 bases and V by 5 bases; bases with no gene match: 8.

This chain connects TRBV10-3 to TRBJ1-5, with unresolved D. Looked up from germline, CDR1 is ENHRY and CDR2 is SYGVKD. The CDR3 runs 16 residues. Trimming took 0 bases from V and 0 from J, leaving 9 bases between them. CDR3 amino acids: CAISESGGDSNQPQHF. The CDR3 DNA reads TGTGCCATCAGTGAGTCCGGCGGGGATAGCAATCAGCCCCAGCATTTT.

J is TRBJ2-7 and V is TRBV6-1; 9 bases line up with TRBD1. The CDR3 is 16 residues long. Germline CDR1 reads MNHNS; CDR2 reads SASEGT. V dropped 4 bases and J dropped 1; count of bases not matched to a gene: 8. The CDR3 is CASSALPGQGSYEQYF. The CDR3 bases are TGTGCCAGCAGTGCCTTACCGGGACAGGGATCCTACGAGCAGTACTTC.

The chain links TRBV4-1 to TRBJ1-5, with 7 nucleotides matching TRBD1. CDR3 length equals 20 residues. With V trimmed by 4 bases and J by 2 bases, 20 bases remained unmatched. Germline CDR1 reads MGHRA; CDR2 reads YSYEKL. As DNA, the CDR3 is TGCGCCAGCAGCCCCTCTCAGGACAGGATAGGCGGTAAGGGCAATCAGCCCCAGCATTTT. Amino acid sequence: CASSPSQDRIGGKGNQPQHF.

CDR3 sequence: CASTTSGSSGNTIYF. The CDR3, as DNA: TGCGCCAGCACAACCTCCGGTAGCTCTGGAAACACCATATATTTT. V and J are TRBV5-1 and TRBJ1-3; no definite D call. Deletions cut 6 bases from V and 0 bases from J, with 13 bases between. Germline V gene lookup returns CDR1 SGHRS and CDR2 YFSETQ. The CDR3 consists of 15 residues.

This chain uses TRBV3-1 (or the pseudogene TRBV3-2) with TRBJ2-5; 10 bases agree with TRBD2. V gave up 5 bases and J gave up 5 bases; unmatched junction bases: 8. The germline V gene has CDR1 LGHDT and CDR2 YNNKEL (reference sequence). This CDR3 contains 15 residues. Here the CDR3 DNA reads TGTGCCAGCAGCAATAGCGGGGGGCAGGGGGAGACCCAGTACTTC. This translates into CASSNSGGQGETQYF.

V usage is TRBV2 and J usage is TRBJ2-1, with unresolved D. There are 12 residues in the CDR3. The V gene's germline CDR1 is SNHLY and CDR2 FYNNEI. V was shortened by 2 bases and J by 8 bases, with 7 bases between the two germline ends. The DNA of the CDR3 is TGTGCCAGCAGTGAAACGCGAGATGAGCAGTTCTTC. This gives the protein CASSETRDEQFF.

The rearrangement links TRBV7-2 to TRBJ2-2; a possible D gene is TRBD2 (6 bases). Per the germline V gene, CDR1 is SGHTA and CDR2 is FQGNSA. V was pared by 8 bases and J by 3 bases, with 22 bases between. The CDR3 spans 17 residues. CDR3 protein: CASPLPGKRAYTGELFF. CDR3 coding DNA: TGTGCCAGCCCCTTGCCTGGCAAGCGGGCCTACACCGGGGAGCTGTTTTTT.

The chain joins TRBV12-2 to TRBJ1-5; the table's D call of TRBD1 was not tested on the DNA. TRBV12-2 is a known pseudogene. The CDR3 spans 19 residues. The CDR3 loop is CASRLVPRGPNYSNQPQHF. The CDR3 nucleotides are TGTGCAAGTCGCTTAGTCCCCAGGGGGCCTAACTATAGCAATCAGCCCCAGCATTTT.

The chain links TRBV11-3 to TRBJ1-1; TRBD1 agrees at 7 bases. CDR1 is SGHNT, CDR2 YENEEA, per germline. The CDR3 is made up of 13 amino acids. The V segment lost 3 bases and the J segment 4 bases; nucleotides outside the gene matches: 2. In nucleotides, the CDR3 is TGTGCCAGCAGCTTTACAGGGGCCACTGAAGCTTTCTTT. It translates to CASSFTGATEAFF. Based on the CDR3 plus reference TRBV11-3 and TRBJ1-1, the full variable domain is EAGVVQSPRYKIIEKKQPVAFWCNPISGHNTLYWYLQNLGQGPELLIRYENEEAVDDSQLPKDRFSAERLKGVDSTLKIQPAELGDSAVYLCASSFTGATEAFFGQGTRLTVV.

The chain links TRBV3-1 (or the pseudogene TRBV3-2) to TRBJ1-2; TRBD1 might be the D (5 bases). This CDR3 is 13 amino acids long. Germline V lookup: CDR1 LGHDT, CDR2 YNNKEL (reference sequence). V was clipped by 4 bases and J by 5 bases, with 11 bases between them. CDR3 DNA sequence: TGTGCCAGCAGCCCAGGGTGGTGGTATGGCTACACCTTC. Residues: CASSPGWWYGYTF.

For the CDR3, the DNA is TGTGCCAGCAGCCAAATTAGTCGCGGATTGAACACTGAAGCTTTCTTT. This encodes CASSQISRGLNTEAFF. The chain combines TRBV3-1 (or the pseudogene TRBV3-2) with TRBJ1-1; the D is unclear. Trimming cost V 2 bases and J 0 bases, with 13 bases left between them. This CDR3 is built from 16 residues. Germline assignment: CDR1 LGHDT and CDR2 YNNKEL (reference sequence).

This chain uses TRBV14 with TRBJ2-7; TRBD2 matches 16 bases. Germline CDR1 reads SGHDN; CDR2 reads FVKESK. V gave up 4 bases and J gave up 4 bases; unmatched junction bases: 7. The CDR3 covers 17 residues. CDR3 sequence (DNA): TGTGCCAGCAGCCGCCAGGGACTAGCGGGGGGGGCGTACGAGCAGTACTTC. Its translation: CASSRQGLAGGAYEQYF. Variable domain in full (rest from reference TRBV14 and TRBJ2-7): EAGVTQFPSHSVIEKGQTVTLRCDPISGHDNLYWYRRVMGKEIKFLLHFVKESKQDESGMPNNRFLAERTGGTYSTLKVQPAELEDSGVYFCASSRQGLAGGAYEQYFGPGTRLTVT.

This chain joins TRBV6-5 and TRBJ1-1, with unresolved D. Trimming shortened V by 6 bases and J by 5 bases, and 16 bases separated the two germline ends. Germline V CDR1 and CDR2: MNHEY, SVGAGI. There are 14 residues in the CDR3. The CDR3 protein is CASSVDSRGTEAFF. CDR3 in DNA: TGTGCCAGCAGCGTCGACTCCCGAGGGACTGAAGCTTTCTTT.